This TCR beta chain was recovered during a study of CD8+ T cells in alopecia areata. This clone has only a few counts. This CDR3 comprises 12 residues. CDR1 is MNHEY and CDR2 is SMNVEV in the germline V gene (reference sequence). Trimming took 3 bases from V and 10 from J, leaving 12 bases between them. Sequencing relied on a cDNA template that was reverse transcribed from extracted RNA. Using immunoSEQ multiplex PCR, the repertoire was profiled, and TCRdb retains in-frame clones only, with some absent. The data hold roughly 140,000 clones, with about 53% observed a single time. Here the sequenced sample was CD8+ T cells sorted from blood, taken at week 0. The TCR was taken from a human donor with alopecia areata. The gene calls are TRBV27 and TRBJ1-1; D gene unclear. The CDR3 DNA follows: TGTGCCAGCAGTTTGACGGGGTATGGAGCTTTCTTT. Protein: CASSLTGYGAFF.